This T cell receptor (beta chain) was sequenced for a study of cytomegalovirus exposure and HLA in healthy donors. For the study at large: Around 200 million T cells yielded 90 million to 130 million unique TCR beta sequences, as an earlier analysis found. Study-level points and caveats: Segments of the TCR beta V type were, in most cases, productive about 90% or about 30% of the time in an earlier analysis. A link between a missense DCLRE1C variant and TCR beta V- and J-gene trimming emerged from a later analysis. Immune exposure information available was restricted to CMV serostatus.

With 60 Vbeta and 13 Jbeta primers, the PCR was carried out. Here immunoSEQ multiplex PCR was the method, and the copy in TCRdb shows in-frame clones only, minus some. The sample carries roughly 99,000 clones, around 78% recorded once. Concerning this clone itself: The antigen is unknown.

This CDR3 is 15 amino acids long. The ends were cut back, 1 base at V and 1 base at J, with 10 bases in the middle. Germline lookup yields CDR1 SGHAT and CDR2 FQNNGV. The chain uses TRBV11-2 and TRBJ1-1; perhaps TRBD1 as D (5 bases). The clonotype comes from a man aged 25-40 years in good health and CMV-seronegative. Specimen: PBMCs. The CDR3 reads CASSLGSTGNTEAFF. The CDR3 DNA follows: TGTGCCAGCAGCTTAGGGTCTACAGGGAACACTGAAGCTTTCTTT.